The 21 T cell receptor beta chains reported below all come from one sample, sequenced in a study of shared clonotypes between healthy human individuals. The assay was immunoSEQ multiplex PCR, and TCRdb's table has in-frame clones only and misses some. The table shows approximately 460,000 clones, with approximately 71% occurring only once. Sequencing input: PBMCs. The receptor set was obtained from a woman between 40 and 55 years old in good health. Some clones in this sample may be carry-over from other donors' samples.

The chain links TRBV28 to TRBJ1-2, with TRBD1 matching over 11 bases. Trimming at V came to 6 bases and at J to 6 bases, leaving 6 bases not matched to a gene. This CDR3 has 14 residues. Germline lookup yields CDR1 MDHEN and CDR2 SYDVKM. CDR3 sequence (DNA): TGTGCCAGCAGCCCCCGGACAGGGGGCGATGGCTACACCTTC. It encodes CASSPRTGGDGYTF.

The J gene is TRBJ2-1, the V gene TRBV5-4, with TRBD2 matching over 13 bases. The J segment lost 10 bases and the V segment lost 0 bases, leaving 7 bases of the junction unmatched. This CDR3 contains 16 residues. Germline CDR1 is SGHNT and CDR2 is YYREEE (reference sequence). As DNA, the CDR3 is TGTGCCAGCAGCTTGGGCTGGACTAGCGGGAGTCGAGAGCAGTTCTTC. This encodes CASSLGWTSGSREQFF.

There are many counts of this clone. The same CDR3 is also encoded by other DNA sequences in this sample. This chain connects TRBV6-1 to TRBJ1-1; no clear D gene. Germline CDR1 reads MNHNS; CDR2 reads SASEGT. With 0 bases removed from V and 5 bases from J, the gap between germline ends came to 7 bases. The CDR3 runs to 13 residues. The DNA of the CDR3 is TGTGCCAGCAGTGAAGCGCGTTTGACTGAAGCTTTCTTT. This translates into CASSEARLTEAFF.

This clone was counted once. The chain combines TRBV28 with TRBJ1-2; 11 bases agree with TRBD1. The germline CDR1 and CDR2 sequences are MDHEN and SYDVKM. Trimming took 4 bases from V and 3 from J; bases not matched to a gene: 1. There are 14 residues in the CDR3. The CDR3 protein is CASSSGQGDYGYTF. CDR3 sequence (DNA): TGTGCCAGCAGTTCGGGACAGGGGGACTATGGCTACACCTTC.

The rearrangement joins TRBV15 to TRBJ2-3; 12 nucleotides agree with TRBD2. V gave up 3 bases and J gave up 4 bases; unmatched junction bases: 5. The CDR3 runs 16 residues. CDR1 is LNHNV, CDR2 YYDKDF, per germline (reference sequence). CDR3 DNA sequence: TGTGCCACCAGCAGGTCCGGGACTAGCGGGCCAGATACGCAGTATTTT. Encoded protein: CATSRSGTSGPDTQYF.

The chain links TRBV6-1 to TRBJ1-1; 8 bases are shared with TRBD1. This CDR3 region has 12 residues. From germline, CDR1 is MNHNS and CDR2 SASEGT. V was clipped by 4 bases and J by 7 bases; unmatched bases: 2. In DNA form, the CDR3 reads TGTGCCAGCAGTGTAGACAGGGGTGAAGCTTTCTTT. Its translation: CASSVDRGEAFF.

For this clone: A single base is all that separates this from a far larger clone, so a read error is likely. The sample holds other DNA sequences that translate to the same CDR3. The rearrangement links TRBV29-1 to TRBJ2-3; 9 nucleotides align to TRBD2. The CDR3 is 15 residues long. CDR1 is SQVTM and CDR2 is ANQGSEA in the germline V gene. J lost 6 bases, V lost 4 bases, and 11 bases had no gene match. The CDR3 DNA reads TGCAGCGTTGGTTTAGCGGGAGAGATAACGGATACGCAGTATTTT. It encodes CSVGLAGEITDTQYF.

In regard to this clone: A much more abundant neighbour one base away suggests this may be a read error. At the DNA level, this CDR3 is encoded by other sequences in the same sample as well. The chain carries TRBV7-2 and TRBJ2-5; 8 bases are a match to TRBD2. Germline-derived CDR1 and CDR2 are SGHTA and FQGNSA. The CDR3 extends over 14 amino acids. The CDR3, as DNA: TGCGCCAGCAGCGCCCAGACTAGCGCAGAGACCCAGTACTTC. It codes for CASSAQTSAETQYF.

Turning to this clone: A far larger clone differs by one base, so this is likely a read error. Other DNA sequences in the same sample also yield this CDR3. V gene TRBV30 combines with J gene TRBJ2-6; D tentatively reads TRBD1 or TRBD2 (5 bases each). The CDR3 is made up of 16 amino acids. Per the germline V gene, CDR1 is GTSNPN and CDR2 is SVGIG (reference sequence). This chain's CDR3 is CAWSRIGSVGANVLIF. In DNA, the CDR3 is TGTGCCTGGAGTCGCATCGGGTCCGTCGGGGCCAACGTCCTGATTTTC.

The V and J genes are TRBV18 and TRBJ2-1, with 10 bases aligning to TRBD1. The CDR3 runs to 16 residues. Looked up from germline, CDR1 is KGHSH and CDR2 is LQKENI. The V and J ends lost 5 bases and 0 bases, in that order; junction bases with no gene match: 4. The CDR3 region has the DNA TGTGCCAGCTCAGAGTGGACAGGGGGCTCCTACAATGAGCAGTTCTTC. This sequence encodes CASSEWTGGSYNEQFF.

Remarks on this clone: At the DNA level, this CDR3 is encoded by other sequences in the same sample as well. This chain links TRBV28 with TRBJ1-5; D is uncertain. The CDR3 totals 11 residues. In germline, CDR1 is MDHEN, CDR2 SYDVKM. Between the trimmed V and J ends, which lost 4 bases and 5 bases, there was a span of 3 bases. CDR3 protein: CASSSYQPQHF. CDR3 nucleotides: TGTGCCAGCAGTTCATATCAGCCCCAGCATTTT.

This clone was detected only once. The gene calls are TRBV7-3 and TRBJ1-1; unclear D gene. The CDR3 is 15 residues long. V lost 5 bases, J lost 1 base, and 14 bases lay in between. Germline V lookup: CDR1 SGHTA, CDR2 FQGTGA. The CDR3 region is CASSAHGGENTEAFF. Here the CDR3 DNA reads TGTGCCAGCAGCGCCCACGGTGGGGAGAACACTGAAGCTTTCTTT.

The rearrangement joins TRBV29-1 to TRBJ1-4; TRBD1 is a possible D gene (6 bases). Germline loops: CDR1 SQVTM, CDR2 ANQGSEA. There are 13 residues in the CDR3. Trimming removed 4 bases at V and 2 bases at J, with 8 bases between. The CDR3 DNA reads TGCAGCGTTGGGGGGGCCACTAATGAAAAACTGTTTTTT. The encoded protein is CSVGGATNEKLFF. Filled out from reference TRBV29-1 and TRBJ1-4, the complete variable domain reads SAVISQKPSRDICQRGTSLTIQCQVDSQVTMMFWYRQQPGQSLTLIATANQGSEATYESGFVIDKFPISRPNLTFSTLTVSNMSPEDSSIYLCSVGGATNEKLFFGSGTQLSVL.

This clone has more than one count but fewer than ten. The chain employs TRBV7-2 and TRBJ2-7; the D gene is possibly TRBD2 (6 bases). The CDR3 is made up of 17 amino acids. V dropped 0 bases and J dropped 2 bases, with 17 bases sitting between them. The germline V gene encodes CDR1 SGHTA and CDR2 FQGNSA. In DNA, the CDR3 is TGTGCCAGCAGCTTAGCTCCAGGAGGGGACTTAACCTACGAGCAGTACTTC. Protein: CASSLAPGGDLTYEQYF.

J is TRBJ2-7 and V is TRBV5-4; D may be TRBD2 (6 bases). This CDR3 has 12 residues. CDR1 SGHNT and CDR2 YYREEE come from the germline V gene (reference sequence). Trimming cost V 4 bases and J 4 bases, with 9 bases left between them. For the CDR3, the DNA is TGTGCCAGCAGCCGAGGAGGGTACGAGCAGTACTTC. It encodes CASSRGGYEQYF.

The V gene is TRBV7-2, the J gene TRBJ2-6; D remains unclear. The CDR3 totals 16 residues. The germline V gene encodes CDR1 SGHTA and CDR2 FQGNSA. V was trimmed by 5 bases and J by 0 bases, leaving 11 bases between them. The CDR3 sequence: CASSATPPSGANVLTF. In nucleotides, the CDR3 is TGTGCCAGCAGCGCGACACCCCCCTCTGGGGCCAACGTCCTGACTTTC.

The rearrangement joins TRBV6-1 to TRBJ2-1; 7 nucleotides align to TRBD1. The ends lost 1 base at V and 2 bases at J; junction bases unmatched: 2. This CDR3 contains 15 residues. The germline CDR1 and CDR2 sequences are MNHNS and SASEGT. CDR3: CASSEDRGAYNEQFF. CDR3 in DNA: TGTGCCAGCAGTGAAGACAGGGGCGCCTACAATGAGCAGTTCTTC.

A word on this clone: A much larger clone is a single base away; this may be a read error. The rearrangement links TRBV5-1 to TRBJ2-5; TRBD2 is a possible D gene (6 bases). Germline loops: CDR1 SGHRS, CDR2 YFSETQ. The CDR3 consists of 15 residues. Trimming stripped 0 bases from V and 4 bases from J, with 13 bases between. CDR3 in amino acids: CASSLARLERETQYF. CDR3 DNA sequence: TGCGCCAGCAGCTTGGCGAGACTAGAGCGAGAGACCCAGTACTTC.

The chain is built from TRBV6-5 and TRBJ2-7, with D perhaps matching TRBD2 (6 bases). Germline V gene sequence: CDR1 MNHEY, CDR2 SVGAGI. The CDR3 is made up of 15 amino acids. The ends were cut back, 5 bases at V and 0 bases at J, with 14 bases in the middle. The CDR3 is CASSRTGTSSYEQYF. In DNA form, the CDR3 reads TGTGCCAGCAGTCGAACCGGGACTTCCTCCTACGAGCAGTACTTC.

This clone was seen a single time. The V gene is TRBV9, the J gene TRBJ1-1, with 9 bases aligning to TRBD1. Trimming took 5 bases from V and 1 from J; bases not matched to a gene: 3. CDR1 SGDLS and CDR2 YYNGEE come from the germline V gene. CDR3 length: 14 amino acids. CDR3: CASSGTGQNTEAFF. The CDR3 region has the DNA TGTGCCAGCAGTGGGACAGGGCAGAACACTGAAGCTTTCTTT.

Regarding this clone: Being one base from a much bigger clone, this may be a read error. The J gene is TRBJ2-7, the V gene TRBV27; TRBD2 matches 15 bases. Unmatched junction bases numbered 9, after V lost 8 bases and J lost 4 bases. This CDR3 has 16 amino acids. Germline loops: CDR1 MNHEY, CDR2 SMNVEV (reference sequence). The CDR3, as DNA: TGTGCCAGCGGTCCGGGACTAGCGGGAGGAATATACGAGCAGTACTTC. Its translation is CASGPGLAGGIYEQYF.